Presented here are 28 T cell receptor beta chains from one specimen sequenced in a study of T-cell memory formation after mild COVID-19. TCRdb independently ran MiXCR on the 5' RACE reads; one entry per CDR3 protein. The table lists about 190,000 distinct CDR3 sequences, more than 25% of them singletons. The sequenced sample was PBMCs or a T cell subset sorted from them (not recorded which). The receptor set was obtained from an adult woman who had mild COVID-19 (a few samples of this study predate the infection). Cell type and time point are not known.

The CDR3 sequence is CSALRYEQYF. The CDR3, as DNA: TGCAGTGCCCTACGTTACGAGCAGTACTTC. The rearrangement joins TRBV20-1 to TRBJ2-7; D is ambiguous. Trimming removed 6 bases at V and 4 bases at J, with 7 bases between. Germline assignment: CDR1 DFQATT and CDR2 SNEGSKA (reference sequence). The length of the CDR3 is 10 residues.

The chain employs TRBV4-3 and TRBJ2-1; perhaps TRBD1 as D (7 bases). V lost 0 bases, J lost 7 bases, and 10 bases lay in between. This CDR3 is 14 amino acids long. Germline V gene sequence: CDR1 LGHNA, CDR2 YSLEER. This chain's CDR3 is CASSQDRGRNEQFF. The CDR3 DNA is TGCGCCAGCAGCCAAGACAGGGGGAGGAATGAGCAGTTCTTC.

Only a few counts were recorded for this clonotype. The chain couples TRBV23-1 to TRBJ2-2, with 9 bases fitting TRBD1. TRBV23-1 is an open reading frame whose function is uncertain. The V and J ends lost 9 bases and 1 base, in that order; junction bases with no gene match: 6. The CDR3 is made up of 15 amino acids. In nucleotides, the CDR3 is TGCGCCAGTGTGGGACAGGGAAAGAACACCGGGGAGCTGTTTTTT. Amino acids: CASVGQGKNTGELFF.

The chain joins TRBV7-9 to TRBJ2-2; the D is unclear. V was shortened by 3 bases and J by 1 base, with 6 bases between the two germline ends. The CDR3 is 14 residues long. Per the germline V gene, CDR1 is SEHNR and CDR2 is FQNEAQ (reference sequence). CDR3 sequence (DNA): TGTGCCAGCAGCTTTGGGCTGAACACCGGGGAGCTGTTTTTT. Translated, it gives CASSFGLNTGELFF. Supplemented by reference TRBV7-9 and TRBJ2-2, the full variable domain reads DTGVSQNPRHKITKRGQNVTFRCDPISEHNRLYWYRQTLGQGPEFLTYFQNEAQLEKSRLLSDRFSAERPKGSFSTLEIQRTEQGDSAMYLCASSFGLNTGELFFGEGSRLTVL.

This chain connects TRBV2 to TRBJ2-1, with TRBD1 matching over 9 bases. The CDR3 loop spans 14 amino acids. Trimming took 6 bases from V and 7 from J; bases not matched to a gene: 7. CDR1 is SNHLY and CDR2 is FYNNEI in the germline V gene. This CDR3 reads CASRRDRVSNEQFF. CDR3 coding DNA: TGTGCCAGCAGGCGGGACAGGGTTTCGAATGAGCAGTTCTTC.

CDR3 in amino acids: CASSGTTGNSNQPQHF. The CDR3 DNA sequence: TGTGCCAGCAGCGGTACGACAGGGAATAGCAATCAGCCCCAGCATTTT. The V call is TRBV7-9, the J call TRBJ1-5; 7 bases fit TRBD1. The V segment lost 5 bases and the J segment 0 bases; nucleotides outside the gene matches: 7. The CDR3 consists of 16 residues. CDR1 is SEHNR and CDR2 is FQNEAQ in the germline V gene (reference sequence).

In regard to this clonotype: One end of the junction does not line up with germline, which may come from a read error. The chain couples TRBV6-5 to TRBJ1-3; tentatively, D is TRBD1 (6 bases). This CDR3 spans 13 amino acids. Germline CDR1 and CDR2: MNHEY and SVGAGI. CDR3 in DNA: TGCGCCAGCAGCCCGGGGACACCTAACACCATATATTTT. Its translation: CASSPGTPNTIYF.

The rearrangement uses TRBV29-1 and TRBJ1-4, with 9 bases matching TRBD1. This CDR3 spans 15 amino acids. J lost 3 bases, V lost 6 bases, and 8 bases had no gene match. Germline V gene sequence: CDR1 SQVTM, CDR2 ANQGSEA. CDR3 sequence reads: CSVTRGQGPNEKLFF. The CDR3 coding sequence is TGCAGCGTCACCAGAGGACAGGGGCCTAATGAAAAACTGTTTTTT.

This clonotype was counted between two and nine times. The chain couples TRBV6-5 to TRBJ1-1; D unclear. CDR1 MNHEY and CDR2 SVGAGI come from the germline V gene. The V end was cut by 5 bases, the J end by 5 bases, with 15 bases between. The length of the CDR3 is 14 residues. CDR3 sequence: CASSPRVAVTEAFF. CDR3 DNA: TGTGCCAGCAGTCCAAGGGTGGCCGTGACTGAAGCTTTCTTT.

The chain joins TRBV11-2 to TRBJ1-1, with TRBD1 as a possible D gene (6 bases). The CDR3 covers 15 residues. The V and J ends lost 4 bases and 0 bases respectively, with 12 bases between them. Germline CDR1 reads SGHAT; CDR2 reads FQNNGV. The CDR3 region is CASSSMTGVNTEAFF. Written as DNA, the CDR3 is TGTGCCAGCAGCTCGATGACAGGCGTGAACACTGAAGCTTTCTTT.

The chain has TRBV7-3 and TRBJ2-1; 10 bases fit TRBD1. Germline V gives CDR1 SGHTA, CDR2 FQGTGA. J lost 3 bases, V lost 4 bases, and 6 bases had no gene match. CDR3 size: 16 residues. This CDR3 reads CASSSRQGANYNEQFF. CDR3 nucleotides: TGTGCCAGCAGCTCCCGACAGGGGGCCAACTACAATGAGCAGTTCTTC.

The V and J genes are TRBV6-2 or TRBV6-3 and TRBJ2-7; 8 nucleotides agree with TRBD1. CDR3 length equals 14 residues. CDR1 and CDR2 from the germline V gene are MNHEY and SVGEGT. The ends lost 5 bases at V and 5 bases at J; junction bases unmatched: 8. As DNA, the CDR3 is TGTGCCAGCAGTCCGGGACAGGAAAACCACGAGCAGTACTTC. Translation gives CASSPGQENHEQYF.

This clonotype has a handful of counts. The genes are TRBV11-3 and TRBJ2-3, with TRBD2 matching 10 bases. The ends lost 5 bases at V and 2 bases at J; junction bases unmatched: 10. CDR1 is SGHNT and CDR2 is YENEEA in the germline V gene. The CDR3 extends over 17 amino acids. CDR3 nucleotides: TGTGCCAGCAGCCACGACCGGACTAGCGGAACCACAGATACGCAGTATTTT. Protein: CASSHDRTSGTTDTQYF.

This chain links TRBV29-1 with TRBJ2-2, with 8 bases lining up with TRBD1. The germline CDR1 and CDR2 sequences are SQVTM and ANQGSEA. The CDR3 length is 12 residues. With V trimmed by 7 bases and J by 5 bases, 3 bases remained unmatched. The DNA of the CDR3 is TGCAGCGGTGACAGGGGAACCGGGGAGCTGTTTTTT. Its translation: CSGDRGTGELFF.

The chain has TRBV6-5 and TRBJ2-4, with 10 bases aligning to TRBD1. After removal of 6 bases from V and 7 bases from J, the junction contained 12 bases not matched to a gene. CDR1 and CDR2 from the germline V gene are MNHEY and SVGAGI. This CDR3 is 16 amino acids long. CDR3 residues: CASSHTFRDRGNIQYF. In nucleotides, the CDR3 is TGTGCCAGCAGCCATACCTTCCGGGACAGGGGTAACATTCAGTACTTC.

The chain uses TRBV15 and TRBJ1-2; D is possibly TRBD1 (5 bases). CDR1 is LNHNV, CDR2 YYDKDF, per germline (reference sequence). Trimming took 6 bases from V and 5 from J, leaving 22 bases between them. The CDR3 runs 16 residues. As DNA, the CDR3 is TGTGCCACCAGGCAACCTCGCGGGGACGAGAGTTATGGCTACACCTTC. This encodes CATRQPRGDESYGYTF.

This clonotype showed up just a few times. The chain uses TRBV6-2 or TRBV6-3 and TRBJ1-4; D gene unclear. Germline V CDR1 and CDR2: MNHEY, SVGEGT. The V end was cut by 6 bases, the J end by 4 bases, with 18 bases between. The CDR3 is 16 amino acids. The CDR3, as DNA: TGTGCCAGCAGCGAACTCCTCCGGGCCAATAATGAAAAACTGTTTTTT. It specifies CASSELLRANNEKLFF.

This clonotype was seen a handful of times. This rearrangement joins TRBV18 to TRBJ2-3; a possible D gene is TRBD2 (6 bases). Between the trimmed V and J ends, which lost 4 bases and 0 bases, there was a span of 11 bases. Germline V gene lookup returns CDR1 KGHSH and CDR2 LQKENI. The CDR3 is made up of 15 amino acids. The CDR3 sequence is CASSRQGTSTDTQYF. The DNA for the CDR3 is TGTGCCAGCTCACGGCAAGGGACTAGCACAGATACGCAGTATTTT.

This chain joins TRBV7-3 and TRBJ1-2; tentatively, D is TRBD1 (5 bases). In germline, CDR1 is SGHTA, CDR2 FQGTGA. V was shortened by 3 bases and J by 6 bases, with 11 bases between the two germline ends. The CDR3 length is 13 residues. The CDR3 DNA is TGTGCCAGCAGCTTCGGCGGGGGGAATGGCTACACCTTC. As protein: CASSFGGGNGYTF.

This clonotype was seen a few times. The J gene is TRBJ2-1, the V gene TRBV14, with D perhaps matching TRBD2 (5 bases). The germline V gene has CDR1 SGHDN and CDR2 FVKESK. The CDR3 covers 14 residues. Trimming took off 3 bases at V and 3 bases at J, with 9 bases between the two ends. The CDR3 protein is CASSQRVSYNEQFF. The CDR3 nucleotides read TGTGCCAGCAGCCAGCGGGTAAGCTACAATGAGCAGTTCTTC.

The chain is built from TRBV7-2 and TRBJ2-7; D unresolved. CDR3 length: 14 amino acids. Germline V gives CDR1 SGHTA, CDR2 FQGNSA. With 1 base removed from V and 2 bases from J, the gap between germline ends came to 9 bases. The CDR3 region has the DNA TGTGCCAGCAGCTTAGGGATCTCGACCTACGAGCAGTACTTC. Translating it yields CASSLGISTYEQYF.

In its sample, this clonotype was seen a few times. The chain carries TRBV4-2 and TRBJ2-5; D unresolved. The CDR3 is made up of 15 amino acids. The ends were cut back, 1 base at V and 1 base at J, with 10 bases in the middle. From germline, CDR1 is LGHNA and CDR2 YNFKEQ. The CDR3 nucleotides read TGTGCCAGCAGCCAAGGAGGCAGCCTCCAAGAGACCCAGTACTTC. The encoded protein is CASSQGGSLQETQYF.

This clonotype was observed a handful of times. The chain is built from TRBV20-1 and TRBJ1-2; 7 bases are a match to TRBD1. CDR1 DFQATT and CDR2 SNEGSKA come from the germline V gene (reference sequence). Trimming cost V 6 bases and J 5 bases; bases outside gene matches: 12. The CDR3 has 14 residues. CDR3 bases: TGCAGTGCCAAACAAACAGGGGCCGAATATGGCTACACCTTC. It translates to CSAKQTGAEYGYTF.

The V and J genes are TRBV13 and TRBJ2-7; 7 nucleotides line up with TRBD1. The CDR3 extends over 15 amino acids. Trimming cost V 1 base and J 2 bases; bases outside gene matches: 5. Looked up from germline, CDR1 is PRHDT and CDR2 is FYEKMQ (reference sequence). CDR3 amino acids: CASSLEQGLTYEQYF. The CDR3 bases are TGTGCCAGCAGCTTAGAACAGGGGTTAACCTACGAGCAGTACTTC.

This clonotype was observed a handful of times. The rearrangement uses TRBV5-5 and TRBJ2-2; D unclear. Germline-derived CDR1 and CDR2 are SGHKS and YYEKEE (reference sequence). The CDR3 has 14 residues. V was trimmed by 0 bases and J by 2 bases, leaving 5 bases between them. The CDR3 region has the DNA TGTGCCAGCAGCTTGGCGCCAAACACCGGGGAGCTGTTTTTT. Translation: CASSLAPNTGELFF.

This clonotype was counted a few times. The chain has TRBV25-1 and TRBJ2-4; perhaps TRBD2 as D (6 bases). This CDR3 has 14 residues. Germline lookup yields CDR1 MGHDK and CDR2 SYGVNS. Trimming stripped 5 bases from V and 6 bases from J, with 14 bases between. The CDR3 reads CASSQVGSANIQYF. The CDR3 DNA reads as TGTGCCAGCAGTCAAGTCGGGAGCGCAAACATTCAGTACTTC.

This clonotype was seen only a few times. The chain joins TRBV5-1 to TRBJ2-7; possibly TRBD1 or TRBD2 for D (5 bases each). From germline, CDR1 is SGHRS and CDR2 YFSETQ. The V end lost 4 bases, the J end lost 9 bases, and 11 bases lay between the germline ends. The length of the CDR3 is 11 residues. The CDR3 DNA is TGCGCCAGCAGCGAGGGACCTGGGCAGTACTTC. Protein: CASSEGPGQYF.

This clonotype has only a few counts. The rearrangement links TRBV6-5 to TRBJ2-1, with TRBD2 matching over 7 bases. Losses at the gene ends were 4 bases for V and 9 bases for J; bases not matched to a gene: 12. CDR3 length: 15 amino acids. The germline CDR1 and CDR2 sequences are MNHEY and SVGAGI. CDR3 amino acids: CASSSSDMRGFEQFF. CDR3 nucleotide sequence: TGTGCCAGCAGTTCTTCTGACATGCGGGGGTTTGAGCAGTTCTTC.